The present T cell receptor (beta chain) was sequenced within a study of cytomegalovirus exposure and HLA in healthy donors. General study results and limits: Being indistinguishable, some V segments were excluded, TRBV6-2 and TRBV6-3 among them.

Trimming took off 9 bases at V and 5 bases at J, with 14 bases between the two ends. This CDR3 contains 13 residues. In germline, CDR1 is WSHSY, CDR2 SAAADI. Details on this clone: The antigen is unknown.

The PCR was carried out with 60 Vbeta primers and 13 Jbeta primers. Sequencing was performed with immunoSEQ multiplex PCR; in TCRdb, only in-frame clones are kept and a portion is missing. The repertoire has under 70,000 clones, 65% to 80% of them found once; the top ten carry under 45%. The sequencing sample was made of PBMCs. The TCR originated in a middle-aged man in good health and CMV-seropositive. This rearrangement joins TRBV10-2 to TRBJ1-5; D is perhaps TRBD1 (5 bases). The CDR3 DNA follows: TGCGCCAGAGGGGTGGAGTCGGATCAGCCCCAGCATTTT. Its translation: CARGVESDQPQHF.